This T cell receptor beta chain was observed in a study of molecular identifiers for immune sequencing clone quantification. TCRdb re-analysed the PCR reads in MiXCR, keeping a single row per CDR3 protein. The sample lists around 460,000 distinct CDR3 sequences, about 25% occurring once. Concerning this clonotype: An end of the junction differs from the germline gene, which may be a read error.

In the sort, naive CD8 T cells were defined as CD8+CD4-CCR7+CD45RA+. The CDR3 spans 14 residues. Per germline, CDR1 SGHRS and CDR2 YFSETQ. Material for sequencing was naive CD8+ T cells from blood, with Jurkat cell RNA spiked in. Subset noted: FACS-sorted CD8+CD4-CCR7+CD45RA+ naive T cells. The chain couples TRBV5-1 to TRBJ1-1; possibly TRBD1 for D (5 bases). This receptor was identified in a human donor in good health. Some libraries in this study had Jurkat cell RNA spiked in. The DNA for the CDR3 is TGCGCCAGCAGCTTGGGGGGCCTGAACACTGAAGCTCTCTTT. It yields the protein CASSLGGLNTEALF.